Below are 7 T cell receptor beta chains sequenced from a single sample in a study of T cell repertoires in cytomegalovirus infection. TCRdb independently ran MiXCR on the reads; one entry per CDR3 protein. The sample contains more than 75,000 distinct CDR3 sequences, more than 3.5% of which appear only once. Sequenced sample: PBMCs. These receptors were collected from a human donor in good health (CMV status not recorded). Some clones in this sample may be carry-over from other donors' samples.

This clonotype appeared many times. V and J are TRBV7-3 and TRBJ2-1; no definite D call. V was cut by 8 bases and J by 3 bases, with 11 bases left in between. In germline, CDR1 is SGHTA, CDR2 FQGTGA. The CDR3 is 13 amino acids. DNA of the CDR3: TGTGCCAGCTCCGTCGCAGACTACAATGAGCAGTTCTTC. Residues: CASSVADYNEQFF.

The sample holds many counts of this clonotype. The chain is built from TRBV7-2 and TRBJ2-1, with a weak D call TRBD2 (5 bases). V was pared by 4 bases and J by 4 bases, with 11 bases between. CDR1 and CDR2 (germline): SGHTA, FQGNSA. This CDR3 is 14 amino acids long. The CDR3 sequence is CASSSFGEYNEQFF. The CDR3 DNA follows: TGTGCCAGCAGCTCATTTGGGGAGTACAATGAGCAGTTCTTC.

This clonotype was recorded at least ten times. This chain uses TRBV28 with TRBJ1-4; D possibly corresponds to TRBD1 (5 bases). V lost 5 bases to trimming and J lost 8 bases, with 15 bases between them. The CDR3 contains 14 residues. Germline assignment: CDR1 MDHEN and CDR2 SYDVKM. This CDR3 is CASSPVGVEEKLFF. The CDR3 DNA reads TGTGCCAGCAGTCCGGTGGGGGTAGAGGAAAAACTGTTTTTT. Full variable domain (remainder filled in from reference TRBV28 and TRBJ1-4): DVKVTQSSRYLVKRTGEKVFLECVQDMDHENMFWYRQDPGLGLRLIYFSYDVKMKEKGDIPEGYSVSREKKERFSLILESASTNQTSMYLCASSPVGVEEKLFFGSGTQLSVL.

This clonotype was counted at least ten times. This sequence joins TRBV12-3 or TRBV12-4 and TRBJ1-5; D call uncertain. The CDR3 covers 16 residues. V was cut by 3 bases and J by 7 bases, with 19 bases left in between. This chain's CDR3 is CASSLSAPGLEQPQHF. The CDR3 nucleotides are TGTGCCAGCAGTTTGAGCGCTCCCGGGCTAGAGCAGCCCCAGCATTTT.

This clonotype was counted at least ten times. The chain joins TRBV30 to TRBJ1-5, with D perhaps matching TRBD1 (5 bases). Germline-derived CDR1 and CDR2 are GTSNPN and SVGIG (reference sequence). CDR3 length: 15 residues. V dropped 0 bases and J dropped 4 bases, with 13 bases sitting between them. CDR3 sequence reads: CAWSVGAGLNQPQHF. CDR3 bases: TGTGCCTGGAGTGTAGGGGCAGGACTTAATCAGCCCCAGCATTTT.

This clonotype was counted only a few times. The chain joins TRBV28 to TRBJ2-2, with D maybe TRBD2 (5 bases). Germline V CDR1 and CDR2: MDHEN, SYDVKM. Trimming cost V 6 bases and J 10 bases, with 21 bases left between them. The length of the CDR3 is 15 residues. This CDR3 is CASRPSGVEIEELFF. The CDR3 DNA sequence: TGTGCCAGCAGGCCTTCCGGGGTGGAGATAGAGGAGCTGTTTTTT.

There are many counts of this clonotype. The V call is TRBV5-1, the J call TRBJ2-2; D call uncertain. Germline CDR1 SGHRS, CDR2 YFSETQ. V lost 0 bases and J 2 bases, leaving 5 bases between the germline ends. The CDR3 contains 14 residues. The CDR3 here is CASSLGVNTGELFF. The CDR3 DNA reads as TGCGCCAGCAGCTTGGGGGTTAACACCGGGGAGCTGTTTTTT.